This T cell receptor beta chain is from a study of blood T cells in healthy people across ages (dated by TCRdb to the mid-2010s). Some background on the complete study: In model experiments, roughly one uniquely barcoded TCR beta cDNA molecule per two T cells was captured by template switching. Using deep sequencing normalized with unique cDNA molecular identifiers, the study measured how TCR beta repertoire diversity changes with age. Four age groups were formed from the donors: young (average approximately 15 years), middle-aged (around 37), aged (about 62) and long-lived (82). To avoid experimental bias, donors of different ages were distributed randomly across sequencing lanes. Two additional independent replicas of 1 million unique cDNA reads from the same blood draw were analyzed for two donors (one aged 18 to 29 and one aged 80 or older).

Libraries were built with 5' RACE. Reads for this sample came from an Illumina HiSeq 2500. A second PCR of roughly 6 to 12 cycles was run with a J-beta primer mix and a sample-barcoded 5' primer. A template-switch 5' adaptor carrying 12 random nucleotides introduced a unique molecular identifier onto each TCR beta cDNA molecule. Each sample yielded at least 3 million CDR3-containing paired-end reads. First-strand cDNA synthesis was performed from all RNA using the Mint cDNA synthesis kit, with priming by a TRBC-specific oligonucleotide. Following uracil-DNA glycosylase treatment, a first 18-cycle PCR with universal primers M1SS and BC2_uni_R was performed on all cDNA. The original methods were these. Each sample was normalized by randomly selecting 1 million high-quality reads, each carrying a distinct molecular identifier. Reads with shared molecular identifiers were discarded instead of being binned into consensus sequences. MiTCR, with a Q25 quality threshold and the strictest error-elimination algorithm, was used for CDR3 identification, clonotype clustering and error correction. Lower-bound total TCR beta diversity was estimated with a nonparametric unseen species model using Euler transformation. TCRdb cleaned the public reads at Q25 with fastp, built clones with MiXCR and kept in-frame beta chains. Each CDR3 protein gets just one entry, which takes the most common genes and DNA from the rows behind it. TCRdb's processing, not the authors' own work, is the source of the V and J calls. The sample table holds more than 700,000 distinct CDR3 sequences, of which about 48% were seen once. Approximately 41% of the sample goes to the ten largest clones.

Overall study outcomes, separate from this receptor: Compared with the aged group, more naive CD4+ T cells, fewer expanded clones and increased TCR diversity were shown by the long-lived group, suggesting age selection. Total diversity estimates from one million sequenced T cells were considered lower bounds and underestimates. Donor CMV infection status was unknown, potentially confounding age-related changes in expanded clonotypes. Because profiling used bulk unsorted PBMCs, naive and antigen-experienced compartments could not be compared conclusively. Observed TCR beta diversity per million T cells fell roughly linearly with age, and a significant reduction was already apparent by age around 36. There was a strong correlation between observed TCR beta diversity and the percentage of naive T cells measured by flow cytometry.

Germline trimming: 8 bases from V, 9 bases from J; junction bases outside gene matches: 11. The CDR3 holds 14 amino acids from the cysteine to the phenylalanine. The read is trimmed to its CDR3 DNA, 42 bases read in frame from base 1. As encoded in the germline V gene, CDR1 is MNHEY while CDR2 is SVGAGI. Systemically healthy Caucasian individuals from Russia, 39 in total and aged about 6 to 90 years, were included as donors. Around 10 milliliters of peripheral blood were drawn from each donor into EDTA-treated Vacutainer tubes. PBMCs were isolated by Ficoll-Paque density-gradient centrifugation, with at least 6 million obtained per sample. Trizol reagent was used to extract total RNA from the PBMCs, yielding at least 6 micrograms per sample. For every donor, an aliquot of PBMCs went through flow cytometry to measure the percentages of naive CD45RAhigh/CD27high T cells. Turning to this clonotype: Its antigen specificity is not known. No clone much larger than this one lies a single base away; base qualities are absent.

The sequence derives from a man older than 75 in good health. The rearranged chain carries TRBV6-5 and TRBJ2-1, and TRBD1 matches 9 of the central bases. The sequencing input was blood. DNA sequence: TGTGCCAGCCGTTTAACACAGGGGGCGGTTGAGCAGTTCTTC. It encodes CASRLTQGAVEQFF.